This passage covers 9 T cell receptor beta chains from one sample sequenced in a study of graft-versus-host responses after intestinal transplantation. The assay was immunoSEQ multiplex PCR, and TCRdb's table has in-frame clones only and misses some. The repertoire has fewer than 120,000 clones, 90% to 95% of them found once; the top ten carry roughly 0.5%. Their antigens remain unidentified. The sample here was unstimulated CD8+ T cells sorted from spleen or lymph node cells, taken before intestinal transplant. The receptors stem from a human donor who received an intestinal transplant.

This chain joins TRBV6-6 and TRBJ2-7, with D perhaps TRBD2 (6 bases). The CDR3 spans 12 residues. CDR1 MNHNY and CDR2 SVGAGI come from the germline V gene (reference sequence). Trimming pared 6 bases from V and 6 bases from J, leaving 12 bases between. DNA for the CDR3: TGTGCCAGCAGCGACCCGGGGGTCGAGCAGTACTTC. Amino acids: CASSDPGVEQYF.

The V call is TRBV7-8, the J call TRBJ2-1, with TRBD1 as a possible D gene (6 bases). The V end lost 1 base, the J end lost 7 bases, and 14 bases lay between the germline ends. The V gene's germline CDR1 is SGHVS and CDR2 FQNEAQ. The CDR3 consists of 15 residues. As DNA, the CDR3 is TGTGCCAGCAGCTTAGGACCGACAGGACCTAATGAGCAGTTCTTC. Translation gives CASSLGPTGPNEQFF.

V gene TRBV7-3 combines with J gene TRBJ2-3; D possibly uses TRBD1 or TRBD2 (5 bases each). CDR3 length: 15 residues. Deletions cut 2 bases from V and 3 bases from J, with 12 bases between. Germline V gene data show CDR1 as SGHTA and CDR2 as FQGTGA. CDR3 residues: CASSLGGGRTDTQYF. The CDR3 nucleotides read TGTGCCAGCAGCTTAGGGGGTGGTAGGACAGATACGCAGTATTTT.

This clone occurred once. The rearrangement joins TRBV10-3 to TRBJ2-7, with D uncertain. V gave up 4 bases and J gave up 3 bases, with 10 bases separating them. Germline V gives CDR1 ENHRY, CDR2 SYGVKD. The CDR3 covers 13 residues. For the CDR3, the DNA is TGTGCCATCAGTGCTCGGAGTGACTACGAGCAGTACTTC. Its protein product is CAISARSDYEQYF.

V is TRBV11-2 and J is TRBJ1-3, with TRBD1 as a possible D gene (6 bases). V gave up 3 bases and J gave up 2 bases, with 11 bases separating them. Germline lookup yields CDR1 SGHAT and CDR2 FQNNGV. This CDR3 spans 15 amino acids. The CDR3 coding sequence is TGTGCCAGCAGCTTGTCCAGGGGTGCTGGAAACACCATATATTTT. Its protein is CASSLSRGAGNTIYF.

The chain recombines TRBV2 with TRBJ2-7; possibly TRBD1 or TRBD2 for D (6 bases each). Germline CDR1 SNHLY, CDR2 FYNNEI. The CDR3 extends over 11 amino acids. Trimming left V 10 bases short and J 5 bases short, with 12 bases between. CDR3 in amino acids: CATEGGNEQYF. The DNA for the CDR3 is TGTGCCACAGAGGGGGGCAACGAGCAGTACTTC.

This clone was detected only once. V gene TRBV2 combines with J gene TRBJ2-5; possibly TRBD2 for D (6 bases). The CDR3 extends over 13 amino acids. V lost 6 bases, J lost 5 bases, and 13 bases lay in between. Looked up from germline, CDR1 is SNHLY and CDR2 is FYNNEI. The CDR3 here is CASRTVAAETQYF. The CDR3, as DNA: TGTGCCAGCAGGACGGTAGCGGCCGAGACCCAGTACTTC. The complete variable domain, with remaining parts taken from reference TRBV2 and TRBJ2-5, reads EPEVTQTPSHQVTQMGQEVILRCVPISNHLYFYWYRQILGQKVEFLVSFYNNEISEKSEIFDDQFSVERPDGSNFTLKIRSTKLEDSAMYFCASRTVAAETQYFGPGTRLLVL.

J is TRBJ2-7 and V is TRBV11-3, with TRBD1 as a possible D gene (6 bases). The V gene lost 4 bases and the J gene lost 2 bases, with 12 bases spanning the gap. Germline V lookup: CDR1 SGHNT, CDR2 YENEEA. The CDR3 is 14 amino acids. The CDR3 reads CASSSPGQPYEQYF. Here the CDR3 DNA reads TGTGCCAGCAGCTCGCCCGGACAGCCCTACGAGCAGTACTTC.

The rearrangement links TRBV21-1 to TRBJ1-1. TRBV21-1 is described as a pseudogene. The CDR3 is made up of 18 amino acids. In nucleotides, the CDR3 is TGTGCCAGCCGGTTAAGGCCCGTCTATACCGGACGGTGGTGGGAAGCTTTCTTT. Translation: CASRLRPVYTGRWWEAFF.